This T cell receptor (beta chain) was recorded in a study of T cell repertoires in cytomegalovirus infection. Study-wide background: Through public TCR beta signatures, both CMV infection and matching HLA type were indicated.

Points from the study as a whole: Public TCR beta family frequency separated CMV-and-HLA carriers, including in an independent cohort. Ex vivo, HLA-C-restricted CMV-specific TCR beta clonotypes prevailed over the rest of the response.

Each CDR3 protein gets one entry after TCRdb re-called the reads with MiXCR. Found here are 350,000 to 450,000 distinct CDR3 sequences, 15% to 20% of them singletons; the top ten hold roughly 9%. The CDR3 sequence is 14 residues long. The V end lost 5 bases, the J end lost 2 bases, and 11 bases lay between the germline ends. The germline CDR1 and CDR2 sequences are MNHNS and SASEGT. As regards this clonotype: What it binds is not known.

The source material was PBMCs. The TCR comes from a human donor in good health (CMV status not recorded). Some clones in this sample may be carry-over from other donors' samples. This chain uses TRBV6-1 with TRBJ2-3; D possibly matches TRBD1 or TRBD2 (5 bases each). The chain's CDR3 is CASSRYGTTDTQYF. The CDR3 DNA reads as TGTGCCAGCAGTCGGTACGGGACCACAGATACGCAGTATTTT.